The TCR beta chain described here comes from a study of shared clonotypes between healthy human individuals (dated by TCRdb to about 2020). Study-wide context: A few men and two women, aged 18 to 49 years, made up the cohort. For each donor, CD4 naive and CD4 memory were each run on three plates, CD8 naive on two plates, and CD8 memory on one plate. To estimate repertoire size and how much clonotypes are shared between individuals, the study performed deep sequencing of blood TCR repertoires from roughly five healthy adults. Different laboratories and diverse techniques were used to prepare libraries and sequence TCR repertoires, to increase sequencing depth and limit assay-specific biases. Each donor's leukapheresis produced roughly between roughly 0.9 and 9 billion PBMCs.

The germline V gene yields MRHNA for CDR1 and SNTAGT for CDR2. The CDR3 spans 15 residues, from the cysteine through the phenylalanine. Here the CDR3 DNA is all that survives: 45 bases in frame from base 1. Relative to germline, V is missing 6 bases and J is missing 2 bases, with 8 bases of the junction outside any gene match. On this clone itself: Its antigen is still unknown. Base-call qualities are not available, and no considerably larger clone is one nucleotide away.

Overall study outcomes, separate from this receptor: Naive subsets generally had larger estimated clonotype richness than memory subsets. Even with the large sequencing depth, rarefaction of the sorted-subset datasets indicated that sequencing was incomplete. Compared with non-shared clonotypes, the clonotypes found in all four sorted-subset donors had higher generation probabilities. Sampling was limited to blood, and TCR repertoires in tissue likely differ from TCR repertoires in blood. Approximately 4.8% of naive CD4, 3.5% of naive CD8, 2% to 2.5% of memory CD4, and more than 0.35% of memory CD8 clonotypes were shared across four donors. Pairwise subsampling indicated that sequencing depth was expected to affect the degree of clonotype sharing among donors. The genetic and exposure-history diversity represented was limited by the small number of donors.

The donors were healthy, HIV-negative adults who had no recently reported acute infections or vaccinations. Every donor was a Caucasian adult living in Nashville, Tennessee, USA. CD8 memory samples consisted of magnetically selected CD45RO+ cells combined with CCR7-negative CD45RA+ effector memory (TemRA) cells. Blood was collected by leukapheresis, and PBMCs were isolated by Ficoll-Histopaque density gradient centrifugation and then cryopreserved in liquid nitrogen vapor phase. Purity and quantity of every magnetically sorted T cell population were checked by analytical flow cytometry. From each sorted fraction, genomic DNA was isolated and quantified by UV absorbance on a Nanodrop 2000c. TCR CDR3 regions were amplified from genomic DNA by multiplex PCR using the deep immunoSEQ assay. For each cell subset, the extracted genomic DNA was distributed evenly across all wells of several immunoSEQ 96-well plates, and each plate served as one replicate. Each replicate PCR for sorted subsets received roughly 0.2 ug genomic DNA, equal to roughly 30,000 T cell genomes. Purified libraries were measured with a Qubit 3.0 fluorometer, size-checked on a Bioanalyzer 2100, and measured again with the KAPA Library Quantification kit. Every immunoSEQ 96-well plate was sequenced on a dedicated single-read 150-cycle Illumina NextSeq 550 flow cell. In the paper's pipeline: Because only junctional sequences without quality scores were contained in the immunoSEQ output, filtering matching that applied to full-length reads could not be performed. To assign V/J genes and CDR3, sequences were annotated using PyIR, a Python wrapper for IgBLAST v1.9, with IMGT germline references. Reads were removed for weak V/J assignments (E-value above 1e-6), missing CDR3, stop codons, out-of-frame junctions, or ambiguous translated residues. V3J clonotypes were defined by identical inferred V gene, J gene, and CDR3 amino acid sequence. To compute the percentage overlap between repertoires, the number of shared unique clonotypes was divided by the size of the smaller repertoire. RTK rarefaction, the Chao1 estimator, and Recon v2.1 estimates of unobserved clonotypes were used to assess repertoire richness. OLGA was used to compute generation probabilities for all TCRbeta clonotypes that the gDNA method yielded from a handful of donors. The clones in this table, taken by TCRdb from immuneACCESS, are in-frame only. Not every clone is retained; where verified, under half of the shortfall comes from an unresolved V gene, and the cause of the rest is unknown. For V, J and clone size, that table is used; D and trimming come from the DNA. The sample table shows roughly 86,000 clones, and approximately 75% are seen once. The ten biggest clones cover 50% of the sample.

The specimen sequenced was memory CD8+ T cells sorted from blood. What this sample's cell subset or site label stands for: CD45RO+ cells pooled with CCR7-negative TemRA cells. This TCR derives from a man in his thirties or forties in good health. Recombination linked TRBV6-4 to TRBJ2-7, with 9 junctional bases fitting TRBD1. The CDR3 reads as follows: CASSSSDRGTYEQYF. The nucleotide sequence is TGTGCCAGCAGCTCCTCGGACAGGGGTACCTACGAGCAGTACTTC.